This TCR beta chain comes out of a study of T cell changes during pregnancy in multiple sclerosis. Germline trimming cut 2 bases from V and 0 bases from J; bases unmatched to any gene: 0. The CDR3 runs to 15 residues. Germline loops: CDR1 LNHDA, CDR2 SQIVND (reference sequence). Profiled with immunoSEQ multiplex PCR; TCRdb holds only in-frame clones, not every one. Found here are 55,000 to 80,000 clones, 90% to 95% of them singletons; the top ten hold around 3%. Sequenced here: CD8+ T cells from peripheral blood mononuclear cells, sampled in the second trimester of pregnancy. The V gene is TRBV19, the J gene TRBJ2-1; TRBD2 matches at 8 bases. The receptor's source is a female donor with multiple sclerosis, enrolled in a pregnancy study. The CDR3 region has the DNA TGTGCCAGTAGTATAAGCGGGAGCTCCTACAATGAGCAGTTCTTC. Translated: CASSISGSSYNEQFF.